The 18 T cell receptor beta chains below come from one sample, sequenced in a study of blood T cell repertoires in COVID-19. Sequencing used immunoSEQ multiplex PCR; TCRdb keeps in-frame clones, though not all of them. The sample gives hundreds of thousands of clones, approximately 87% of which show up once; about 10% is in the top ten. Source material: PBMCs or T cells enriched from blood (not recorded which). These receptors were collected from a woman between 45 and 65 years old who had recovered from COVID-19.

V gene TRBV10-1 combines with J gene TRBJ1-2; 7 bases fit TRBD1. Germline V gene data show CDR1 as WNHNN and CDR2 as SYGVQD (reference sequence). The J segment lost 4 bases and the V segment lost 11 bases, leaving 7 bases of the junction unmatched. The CDR3 loop spans 12 amino acids. The CDR3 bases are TGCGCCGGACCGGACAGGTCCTATGGCTACACCTTC. Translation gives CAGPDRSYGYTF.

The chain has TRBV29-1 and TRBJ2-4, with 7 positions matching TRBD1. CDR1 and CDR2 (germline): SQVTM, ANQGSEA. The CDR3 runs to 11 residues. V shed 8 bases and J 8 bases; nucleotides not matched to a gene: 6. The DNA of the CDR3 is TGCAGCACACAAACAGGGGACATTCAGTACTTC. Protein: CSTQTGDIQYF.

V gene TRBV24-1 combines with J gene TRBJ2-6; 9 nucleotides match TRBD1. From germline, CDR1 is KGHDR and CDR2 SFDVKD. The CDR3 loop spans 18 amino acids. V dropped 3 bases and J dropped 0; count of bases not matched to a gene: 5. CDR3 DNA sequence: TGTGCCACCAGTGATCCGGGACAGGGAGCCTCTGGGGCCAACGTCCTGACTTTC. Its protein product is CATSDPGQGASGANVLTF.

This chain connects TRBV5-1 to TRBJ2-7, with no clear D. The CDR3 totals 14 residues. CDR1 is SGHRS and CDR2 is YFSETQ in the germline V gene. V lost 0 bases to trimming and J lost 5 bases, with 12 bases between them. The DNA for the CDR3 is TGCGCCAGCAGCTTGGAGTACGGGTACCACGAGCAGTACTTC. It specifies CASSLEYGYHEQYF.

This clone was seen more than once but under ten times. J is TRBJ2-7 and V is TRBV29-1; a weak D match, TRBD2 (6 bases). V lost 7 bases, J lost 3 bases, and 19 bases lay in between. Looked up from germline, CDR1 is SQVTM and CDR2 is ANQGSEA. The CDR3 has 14 residues. In nucleotides, the CDR3 is TGCAGCGCGTGGGGGGACGGCTCCCACTACGAGCAGTACTTC. Amino acids: CSAWGDGSHYEQYF.

The rearrangement joins TRBV30 to TRBJ1-4, with D perhaps matching TRBD1 (6 bases). The V gene's germline CDR1 is GTSNPN and CDR2 SVGIG (reference sequence). V lost 0 bases to trimming and J lost 0 bases, with 11 bases between them. The CDR3 totals 16 residues. As DNA, the CDR3 is TGTGCCTGGAGTGTACTGGGGGCCTCAACTAATGAAAAACTGTTTTTT. It translates to CAWSVLGASTNEKLFF.

This chain joins TRBV19 and TRBJ1-1, with a tentative D call TRBD1 (5 bases). Trimming left V 9 bases short and J 0 bases short, with 14 bases between. Germline assignment: CDR1 LNHDA and CDR2 SQIVND (reference sequence). This CDR3 spans 14 amino acids. CDR3 sequence reads: CASDGAPMNTEAFF. CDR3 nucleotide sequence: TGTGCCAGCGATGGGGCACCTATGAACACTGAAGCTTTCTTT.

The chain links TRBV2 to TRBJ1-3; the match to TRBD1 covers 8 bases. CDR1 SNHLY and CDR2 FYNNEI come from the germline V gene. The CDR3 is made up of 15 amino acids. Losses at the gene ends were 8 bases for V and 7 bases for J; bases not matched to a gene: 13. The CDR3 coding sequence is TGTGCCAGCCGGATCGGACAGGGTCGAGGGAACACCATATATTTT. Translated, it gives CASRIGQGRGNTIYF.

The chain has TRBV10-3 and TRBJ2-5; 8 positions agree with TRBD2. The germline V gene encodes CDR1 ENHRY and CDR2 SYGVKD. V dropped 4 bases and J dropped 1; count of bases not matched to a gene: 5. The CDR3 extends over 15 amino acids. CDR3 coding DNA: TGTGCCATCAGTGTTAACGGGGGGGCCCAAGAGACCCAGTACTTC. It encodes CAISVNGGAQETQYF.

The rearrangement uses TRBV6-5 and TRBJ1-1; 8 bases are shared with TRBD1. After removal of 6 bases from V and 1 base from J, the junction contained 7 bases not matched to a gene. This CDR3 has 15 amino acids. The germline V gene has CDR1 MNHEY and CDR2 SVGAGI. In DNA, the CDR3 is TGTGCCAGCAGACAGTGGGGACAGGAGAACACTGAAGCTTTCTTT. Translating gives CASRQWGQENTEAFF.

Only a few counts were recorded for this clone. The CDR3 DNA reads as TGTGCCAGCAGCTTAATACAAGCCTACGAGCAGTACTTC. It is translated as CASSLIQAYEQYF. The chain couples TRBV7-8 to TRBJ2-7; D call uncertain. The CDR3 totals 13 residues. Germline CDR1 reads SGHVS; CDR2 reads FQNEAQ. Trimming stripped 2 bases from V and 2 bases from J, with 7 bases between.

The rearrangement links TRBV27 to TRBJ2-3; D gene uncertain. Germline loops: CDR1 MNHEY, CDR2 SMNVEV (reference sequence). CDR3 length: 14 amino acids. With 4 bases removed from V and 0 bases from J, the gap between germline ends came to 8 bases. DNA of the CDR3: TGTGCCAGCAGTTCAGAAACCAGCACAGATACGCAGTATTTT. It yields the protein CASSSETSTDTQYF.

The genes are TRBV27 and TRBJ2-7; D may be TRBD2 (6 bases). CDR1 and CDR2 from the germline V gene are MNHEY and SMNVEV (reference sequence). Trimming took off 5 bases at V and 4 bases at J, with 15 bases between the two ends. The length of the CDR3 is 14 residues. The CDR3 sequence is CASSRSGDLYEQYF. CDR3 sequence (DNA): TGTGCCAGCAGTAGGTCGGGGGACCTGTACGAGCAGTACTTC.

The chain couples TRBV7-9 to TRBJ2-7; D possibly corresponds to TRBD2 (6 bases). The CDR3 runs to 13 residues. The V end was cut by 7 bases, the J end by 0 bases, with 10 bases between. Looked up from germline, CDR1 is SEHNR and CDR2 is FQNEAQ (reference sequence). CDR3 protein: CASNRGTSYEQYF. CDR3 DNA: TGTGCCAGCAACCGGGGGACCTCCTACGAGCAGTACTTC.

This chain connects TRBV10-3 to TRBJ2-5, with D perhaps matching TRBD2 (6 bases). The CDR3 extends over 14 amino acids. The germline CDR1 and CDR2 sequences are ENHRY and SYGVKD. V was clipped by 3 bases and J by 1 base, with 9 bases between them. This CDR3 reads CAISDAGLQETQYF. For the CDR3, the DNA is TGTGCCATCAGTGATGCGGGACTCCAAGAGACCCAGTACTTC.

This rearrangement joins TRBV13 to TRBJ2-5; 7 bases line up with TRBD2. Germline lookup yields CDR1 PRHDT and CDR2 FYEKMQ (reference sequence). The CDR3 runs 14 residues. Unmatched junction bases numbered 6, after V lost 1 base and J lost 7 bases. This chain's CDR3 is CASSLAGRVGTQYF. The CDR3 nucleotides read TGTGCCAGCAGCTTAGCGGGGAGGGTGGGGACCCAGTACTTC.

The J gene is TRBJ2-7, the V gene TRBV5-6, with D maybe TRBD2 (5 bases). Germline loops: CDR1 SGHDT, CDR2 YYEEEE. The CDR3 has 16 amino acids. The V and J ends lost 3 bases and 6 bases respectively, with 22 bases between them. In DNA form, the CDR3 reads TGTGCCAGCAGCTCCGAAGACTATACCTCCTCCGGCGAGCAGTACTTC. Translated, it gives CASSSEDYTSSGEQYF.

The chain links TRBV3-1 (or the pseudogene TRBV3-2) to TRBJ2-3; D uncertain. The V end lost 0 bases, the J end lost 1 base, and 8 bases lay between the germline ends. The CDR3 is made up of 15 amino acids. The germline CDR1 and CDR2 sequences are LGHDT and YNNKEL (reference sequence). The CDR3 DNA follows: TGTGCCAGCAGCCAAGAGTCGTCCCGCACAGATACGCAGTATTTT. Amino acid sequence: CASSQESSRTDTQYF.